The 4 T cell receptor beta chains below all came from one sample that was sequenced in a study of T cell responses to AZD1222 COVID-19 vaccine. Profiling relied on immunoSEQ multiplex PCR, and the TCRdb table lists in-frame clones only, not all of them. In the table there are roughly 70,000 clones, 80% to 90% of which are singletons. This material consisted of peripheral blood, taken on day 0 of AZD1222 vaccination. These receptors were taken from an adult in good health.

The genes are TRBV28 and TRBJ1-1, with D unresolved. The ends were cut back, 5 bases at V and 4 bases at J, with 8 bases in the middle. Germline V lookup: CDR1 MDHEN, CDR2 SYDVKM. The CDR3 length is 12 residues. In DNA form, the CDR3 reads TGTGCCAGCAGTCCCCGGGGCACTGAAGCTTTCTTT. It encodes CASSPRGTEAFF.

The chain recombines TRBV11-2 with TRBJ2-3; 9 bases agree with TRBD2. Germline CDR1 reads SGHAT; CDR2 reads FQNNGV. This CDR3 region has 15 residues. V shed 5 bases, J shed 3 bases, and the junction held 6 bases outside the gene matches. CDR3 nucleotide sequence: TGTGCCAGCAGCCAGGCGGGGGGGCCAACAGATACGCAGTATTTT. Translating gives CASSQAGGPTDTQYF.

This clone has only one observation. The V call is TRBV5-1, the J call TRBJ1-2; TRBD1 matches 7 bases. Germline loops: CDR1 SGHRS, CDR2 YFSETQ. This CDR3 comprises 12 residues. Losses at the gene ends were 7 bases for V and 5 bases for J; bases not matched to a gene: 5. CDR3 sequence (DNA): TGCGCCAGCCGAGGGACAGAATATGGCTACACCTTC. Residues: CASRGTEYGYTF.

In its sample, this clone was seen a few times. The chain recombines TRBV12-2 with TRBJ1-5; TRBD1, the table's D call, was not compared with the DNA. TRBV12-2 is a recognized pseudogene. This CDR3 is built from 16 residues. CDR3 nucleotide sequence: TGTGCAAGTCGCCAATCACAGGGCTTTGGCAATCAGCCCCAGCATTTT. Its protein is CASRQSQGFGNQPQHF.